A single sample gave rise to the 7 T cell receptor beta chains below, sequenced in a study of T cell changes during pregnancy in multiple sclerosis. The table came from immunoSEQ multiplex PCR; TCRdb's copy has only in-frame clones and leaves some out. In the table there are tens of thousands of clones, 90% to 95% of which are singletons. Sequenced material: CD8+ T cells from peripheral blood mononuclear cells, taken before pregnancy. Receptors were obtained from a female donor with multiple sclerosis, enrolled in a pregnancy study.

In regard to this clone: Other DNA variants within this sample encode the same CDR3. The chain carries TRBV19 and TRBJ2-7, with TRBD1 identical over 7 bases. CDR3 size: 13 residues. From germline, CDR1 is LNHDA and CDR2 SQIVND (reference sequence). V lost 5 bases, J lost 2 bases, and 3 bases stayed unmatched. CDR3 in amino acids: CASSPGTAYEQYF. Written as DNA, the CDR3 is TGTGCCAGTAGTCCCGGGACAGCCTACGAGCAGTACTTC. Full variable domain (remainder filled in from reference TRBV19 and TRBJ2-7): DGGITQSPKYLFRKEGQNVTLSCEQNLNHDAMYWYRQDPGQGLRLIYYSQIVNDFQKGDIAEGYSVSREKKESFPLTVTSAQKNPTAFYLCASSPGTAYEQYFGPGTRLTVT.

V gene TRBV5-8 combines with J gene TRBJ1-5; possible D gene TRBD1, 5 bases. This CDR3 has 15 residues. Germline V CDR1 and CDR2: SGHTS, YDEGEE. Trimming removed 4 bases at V and 0 bases at J, with 11 bases between. This CDR3 reads CASSAGPFSNQPQHF. CDR3 in DNA: TGTGCCAGCAGCGCGGGACCGTTTAGCAATCAGCCCCAGCATTTT.

The chain is built from TRBV7-2 and TRBJ1-4, with D possibly TRBD1 on 6 matching bases. The CDR3 has 16 amino acids. The V gene's germline CDR1 is SGHTA and CDR2 FQGNSA. V lost 3 bases and J lost 7, with 18 bases in between. The CDR3 is CASSLYQGQVGEKLFF. The CDR3 region has the DNA TGTGCCAGCAGCTTGTATCAGGGGCAGGTTGGTGAAAAACTGTTTTTT. The full variable domain, rest sourced from reference TRBV7-2 and TRBJ1-4, is GAGVSQSPSNKVTEKGKDVELRCDPISGHTALYWYRQSLGQGLEFLIYFQGNSAPDKSGLPSDRFSAERTGGSVSTLTIQRTQQEDSAVYLCASSLYQGQVGEKLFFGSGTQLSVL.

V is TRBV29-1 and J is TRBJ2-2; D is possibly TRBD1 (5 bases). Germline-derived CDR1 and CDR2 are SQVTM and ANQGSEA. V gave up 3 bases and J gave up 5 bases, with 7 bases separating them. CDR3 length: 12 residues. The DNA for the CDR3 is TGCAGCGTTGACGACAGAACCGGGGAGCTGTTTTTT. It translates to CSVDDRTGELFF.

The V call is TRBV5-6, the J call TRBJ1-6; 9 bases agree with TRBD1. Germline values: CDR1 SGHDT, CDR2 YYEEEE. The CDR3 contains 14 residues. V shed 4 bases, J shed 9 bases, and the junction held 5 bases outside the gene matches. The CDR3 DNA reads TGTGCCAGCAGCCCCGGACAGGGGAGTTCACCCCTCCACTTT. Its translation is CASSPGQGSSPLHF. Drawing the rest from reference TRBV5-6 and TRBJ1-6, the complete variable domain is DAGVTQSPTHLIKTRGQQVTLRCSPKSGHDTVSWYQQALGQGPQFIFQYYEEEERQRGNFPDRFSGHQFPNYSSELNVNALLLGDSALYLCASSPGQGSSPLHFGNGTRLTVT.

This rearrangement joins TRBV6-1 to TRBJ2-1, with D tentatively TRBD1 (6 bases). The CDR3 loop spans 14 amino acids. V was cut by 2 bases and J by 8 bases, with 13 bases left in between. Germline values: CDR1 MNHNS, CDR2 SASEGT. The CDR3 loop reads CASSESEQGHEQFF. The CDR3, as DNA: TGTGCCAGCAGTGAATCAGAACAGGGTCATGAGCAGTTCTTC.

This chain uses TRBV7-9 with TRBJ1-1, with a tentative D call TRBD1 (5 bases). The CDR3 contains 13 residues. V was shortened by 1 base and J by 5 bases, with 8 bases between the two germline ends. Germline CDR1 SEHNR, CDR2 FQNEAQ (reference sequence). The CDR3 loop is CASSLGGATEAFF. As DNA, the CDR3 is TGTGCCAGCAGCTTAGGCGGGGCGACTGAAGCTTTCTTT.